This entry features one T cell receptor (beta chain) sequence. Its antigen is unidentified. The input for sorted-subset replicate PCRs was 200 ng DNA, tens of thousands of T cell genomes. TCRdb keeps only in-frame clones here, not all; method: immunoSEQ multiplex PCR. This table has about 990,000 clones, around 78% appearing once. The entry originates in a study of shared clonotypes between healthy human individuals. Study conclusions and caveats: Naive subsets generally exceeded memory subsets in estimated richness. Clonotype sharing levels among donors were expected to vary with sequencing depth.

CDR1 WSHSY and CDR2 SAAADI come from the germline V gene. The CDR3 loop spans 14 amino acids. V was shortened by 2 bases and J by 3 bases, with 10 bases between the two germline ends. The rearrangement links TRBV10-2 to TRBJ1-2; D may be TRBD1 (5 bases). Material: memory CD4+ T cells from PBMCs. The sample's subset: CD45RA-negative fraction. This sequence originates from a man aged 18 to 30 in good health. Some clones in this sample may be carry-over from other donors' samples. CDR3 in DNA: TGCGCCAGCAGTGAGGGGGCTCGGGACTATGGCTACACCTTC. It encodes CASSEGARDYGYTF.